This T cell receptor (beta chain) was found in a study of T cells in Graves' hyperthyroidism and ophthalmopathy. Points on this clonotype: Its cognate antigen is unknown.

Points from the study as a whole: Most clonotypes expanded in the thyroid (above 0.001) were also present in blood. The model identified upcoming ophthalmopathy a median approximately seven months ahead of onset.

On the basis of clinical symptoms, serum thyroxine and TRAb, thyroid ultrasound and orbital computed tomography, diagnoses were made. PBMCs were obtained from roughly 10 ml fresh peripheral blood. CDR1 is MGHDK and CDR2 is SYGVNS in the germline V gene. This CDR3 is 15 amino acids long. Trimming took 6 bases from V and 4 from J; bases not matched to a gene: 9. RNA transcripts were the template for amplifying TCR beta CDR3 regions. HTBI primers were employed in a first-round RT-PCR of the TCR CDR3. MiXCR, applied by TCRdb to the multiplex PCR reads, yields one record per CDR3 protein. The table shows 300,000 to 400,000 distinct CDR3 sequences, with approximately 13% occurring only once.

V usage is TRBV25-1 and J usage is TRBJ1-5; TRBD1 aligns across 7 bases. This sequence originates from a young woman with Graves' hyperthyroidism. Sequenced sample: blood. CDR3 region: CASSGGDSVNQPQHF. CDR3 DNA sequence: TGTGCCAGCAGCGGGGGGGACAGCGTGAATCAGCCCCAGCATTTT. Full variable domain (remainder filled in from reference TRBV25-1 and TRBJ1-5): EADIYQTPRYLVIGTGKKITLECSQTMGHDKMYWYQQDPGMELHLIHYSYGVNSTEKGDLSSESTVSRIRTEHFPLTLESARPSHTSQYLCASSGGDSVNQPQHFGDGTRLSIL.